This T cell receptor beta chain was obtained from a study of T cell clonotyping in hematopoietic cell transplantation. The study's findings and limits: Pathologically expanded recipient clonotypes increased progressively from day 30 to day 180 as diversity fell.

This CDR3 has 14 amino acids. The ends were cut back, 1 base at V and 3 bases at J, with 7 bases in the middle. CDR1 and CDR2 (germline): LNHDA, SQIVND (reference sequence). Assay: immunoSEQ multiplex PCR; the TCRdb copy retains only in-frame clones and omits some. Of tens of thousands of clones listed, approximately 87% are singletons. Indicated time point: recipient sample about 28 days before transplant, after cytoreduction. Recipient blood drawn about 28 days pretransplant and days 30, 100, 180 after. This clone was counted between two and nine times. Antigen unknown. The source material was peripheral blood mononuclear cells, sampled before stem cell transplant. The chain carries TRBV19 and TRBJ1-3; no clear D gene. The receptor was derived from a young man with biphenotypic leukemia. Some clones in this sample may be carry-over from other donors' samples. DNA for the CDR3: TGTGCCAGTAGTATAGTGGGTATTGGAAACACCATATATTTT. Translated, it gives CASSIVGIGNTIYF.